This TCR beta chain was recorded in a study of T cell responses to AZD1222 COVID-19 vaccine. CDR1 is SGHTA and CDR2 is FQGTGA in the germline V gene. This CDR3 has 18 amino acids. Trimming took 5 bases from V and 6 from J; bases not matched to a gene: 11. Clones were sequenced by immunoSEQ multiplex PCR, and TCRdb holds only the in-frame ones, with some missing. The sample records around 85,000 clones, around 90% being singletons. Overall study results and limits: White British ancestry dominated among donors, who included more females, and clonal diversity was possibly underestimated. Nearly half of spike-specific TCRs reportedly go after variant regions that carry no mutations.

Of note for this clone: The antigen is not known.

The origin of this receptor is an adult who received the AZD1222 COVID-19 vaccine. The sample here was peripheral blood, taken 28 days after the second AZD1222 dose. The J gene is TRBJ2-2, the V gene TRBV7-3, with 14 bases aligning to TRBD2. The CDR3: CASSKLAPTSGGAGELFF. DNA of the CDR3: TGTGCCAGCAGCAAACTCGCCCCGACTAGCGGGGGGGCCGGGGAGCTGTTTTTT.